The rows below give T cell receptor beta chains drawn from one sample of a study of T cell responses to AZD1222 COVID-19 vaccine. The repertoire was sequenced with immunoSEQ multiplex PCR; TCRdb's copy has only in-frame clones and lacks some. There are tens of thousands of clones in the sample; roughly nine tenths occur only once, and 1.3% to 1.5% lies in the top ten. The source material was peripheral blood, sampled 28 days after the second AZD1222 dose. The receptor set was obtained from an adult who received the AZD1222 COVID-19 vaccine. The CDR3 runs from the conserved cysteine through the conserved F or W. A D gene is named only where the DNA matches it firmly. Where a row states a size, it is once, few, many or the class of an expanded clone; other rows omit it.

cdr3_nt: TGTGCCAGCAGCCCCGGGACAGTGAACACTGAAGCTTTCTTT
cdr3_aa: CASSPGTVNTEAFF
v_call: TRBV7-9
clone_size: NA
j_call: TRBJ1-1
d_call: TRBD1

cdr3_nt: TGTGCCAGCAGTGATGGGTACAATGAGCAGTTCTTC
cdr3_aa: CASSDGYNEQFF
v_call: TRBV6-1
clone_size: NA
j_call: TRBJ2-1
d_call: NA

cdr3_nt: TGTGCCAGCAGCTTATGGCAGAACACCGGGGAGCTGTTTTTT
cdr3_aa: CASSLWQNTGELFF
v_call: TRBV7-2
clone_size: NA
j_call: TRBJ2-2
d_call: NA

cdr3_nt: TGTGCCAGCAGCCAGACAGGGTACTACGAGCAGTACTTC
cdr3_aa: CASSQTGYYEQYF
v_call: TRBV5-4
clone_size: NA
j_call: TRBJ2-7
d_call: TRBD1

cdr3_nt: TGTGCCTGGAGACGGAAGGGATATGGCCTCTCTGGGGCCAACGTCCTGACTTTC
cdr3_aa: CAWRRKGYGLSGANVLTF
v_call: TRBV30
clone_size: NA
j_call: TRBJ2-6
d_call: NA

cdr3_nt: TGTGCCTGGAGCAGGACCCGGGGGAATGAGCAGTTCTTC
cdr3_aa: CAWSRTRGNEQFF
v_call: TRBV30
clone_size: NA
j_call: TRBJ2-1
d_call: NA

cdr3_nt: TGTGCCAGCAGTTACTCGTCCGGATTCATAGATACGCAGTATTTT
cdr3_aa: CASSYSSGFIDTQYF
v_call: TRBV6-2/TRBV6-3
clone_size: NA
j_call: TRBJ2-3
d_call: NA

cdr3_nt: TGTGCCAGCCGCGAGAGGGACAGGGCCTCCTACGAGCAGTACTTC
cdr3_aa: CASRERDRASYEQYF
v_call: TRBV18
clone_size: NA
j_call: TRBJ2-7
d_call: TRBD1

cdr3_nt: TGTGCCACCAGTGACTGGCAAGGACAGGGGTCCGATGAGCAGTTCTTC
cdr3_aa: CATSDWQGQGSDEQFF
v_call: TRBV24-1
clone_size: NA
j_call: TRBJ2-1
d_call: TRBD1

cdr3_nt: TGTGCCAGCAGCAGAGAGAGGGGATATGGAAACACCATATATTTT
cdr3_aa: CASSRERGYGNTIYF
v_call: TRBV14
clone_size: NA
j_call: TRBJ1-3
d_call: NA

cdr3_nt: TGTGCCAGCACCATGGGGGAGACCCAGTACTTC
cdr3_aa: CASTMGETQYF
v_call: TRBV6-5
clone_size: NA
j_call: TRBJ2-5
d_call: NA

cdr3_nt: TGTGCCAGCAGTTCCCCGGACGGCTATGGCTACACCTTC
cdr3_aa: CASSSPDGYGYTF
v_call: TRBV28
clone_size: NA
j_call: TRBJ1-2
d_call: NA

cdr3_nt: TGTGCCAGTAGTATGGCTTATAGCAATCAGCCCCAGCATTTT
cdr3_aa: CASSMAYSNQPQHF
v_call: TRBV19
clone_size: NA
j_call: TRBJ1-5
d_call: NA

cdr3_nt: TGTGCCAGCAGTAGGCTCCGGGACTCAGACATGAAAGCTTTCTTT
cdr3_aa: CASSRLRDSDMKAFF
v_call: TRBV6-5
clone_size: NA
j_call: TRBJ1-1
d_call: NA

cdr3_nt: TGTGCCAGCAGCTTAGACAACTACGAGCAGTACTTC
cdr3_aa: CASSLDNYEQYF
v_call: TRBV13
clone_size: once
j_call: TRBJ2-7
d_call: NA

cdr3_nt: TGTGCCAGTAGTTTGAGTCCGGATAGCAATCAGCCCCAGCATTTT
cdr3_aa: CASSLSPDSNQPQHF
v_call: TRBV27
clone_size: NA
j_call: TRBJ1-5
d_call: NA

cdr3_nt: TGTGCCAGCACAGACAGGCCGAACACTGAAGCTTTCTTT
cdr3_aa: CASTDRPNTEAFF
v_call: TRBV19
clone_size: NA
j_call: TRBJ1-1
d_call: NA

cdr3_nt: TGTGCCACCAGTGAGGGCAGCTCCTACGAGCAGTACTTC
cdr3_aa: CATSEGSSYEQYF
v_call: TRBV24-1
clone_size: NA
j_call: TRBJ2-7
d_call: NA

cdr3_nt: TGCGCCAGCAGCTTGGAAGGGGGTCCGACGGCCTACGAGCAGTACTTC
cdr3_aa: CASSLEGGPTAYEQYF
v_call: TRBV5-1
clone_size: NA
j_call: TRBJ2-7
d_call: NA

cdr3_nt: TGCGCCAGCAGCGTGCTACCGGGACTAGCGGGGGGCACCTACGAGCAGTACTTC
cdr3_aa: CASSVLPGLAGGTYEQYF
v_call: TRBV5-1
clone_size: NA
j_call: TRBJ2-7
d_call: TRBD2

cdr3_nt: TGTGCCAGCAGACAGGCCCTGGAAAAACTGTTTTTT
cdr3_aa: CASRQALEKLFF
v_call: TRBV2
clone_size: NA
j_call: TRBJ1-4
d_call: NA

cdr3_nt: TGTGCCAGCAGTGAACCTGTGGCCAGGTCGGGAGAGCAGTACTTC
cdr3_aa: CASSEPVARSGEQYF
v_call: TRBV2
clone_size: NA
j_call: TRBJ2-7
d_call: NA

cdr3_nt: TGTGCCTGGAAGATTAGGAAGGACAGGGGGCTGTATGGCTACACCTTC
cdr3_aa: CAWKIRKDRGLYGYTF
v_call: TRBV30
clone_size: NA
j_call: TRBJ1-2
d_call: TRBD1

cdr3_nt: TGCGCCAGCAGCCAAGAGGCCCTCCCCCCCCGACAGGGTATGGAGACCCAGTACTTC
cdr3_aa: CASSQEALPPRQGMETQYF
v_call: TRBV4-3
clone_size: NA
j_call: TRBJ2-5
d_call: TRBD1

cdr3_nt: TGTGCCACCAGTGACGCTACAGGGGGCGTCAGTCAGCCCCAGCATTTT
cdr3_aa: CATSDATGGVSQPQHF
v_call: TRBV24-1
clone_size: NA
j_call: TRBJ1-5
d_call: TRBD1

cdr3_nt: TGTGCCAGCTCACCACCGGGACATACGAACACTGAAGCTTTCTTT
cdr3_aa: CASSPPGHTNTEAFF
v_call: TRBV18
clone_size: once
j_call: TRBJ1-1
d_call: NA

cdr3_nt: TGTGCCAGCAGCCCACTTCCGACTGCCTACAATGAGCAGTTCTTC
cdr3_aa: CASSPLPTAYNEQFF
v_call: TRBV28
clone_size: NA
j_call: TRBJ2-1
d_call: NA

cdr3_nt: TGTGCCAGCTCAAAAAGGGGGCATCAGCCCCAGCATTTT
cdr3_aa: CASSKRGHQPQHF
v_call: TRBV27
clone_size: NA
j_call: TRBJ1-5
d_call: TRBD1